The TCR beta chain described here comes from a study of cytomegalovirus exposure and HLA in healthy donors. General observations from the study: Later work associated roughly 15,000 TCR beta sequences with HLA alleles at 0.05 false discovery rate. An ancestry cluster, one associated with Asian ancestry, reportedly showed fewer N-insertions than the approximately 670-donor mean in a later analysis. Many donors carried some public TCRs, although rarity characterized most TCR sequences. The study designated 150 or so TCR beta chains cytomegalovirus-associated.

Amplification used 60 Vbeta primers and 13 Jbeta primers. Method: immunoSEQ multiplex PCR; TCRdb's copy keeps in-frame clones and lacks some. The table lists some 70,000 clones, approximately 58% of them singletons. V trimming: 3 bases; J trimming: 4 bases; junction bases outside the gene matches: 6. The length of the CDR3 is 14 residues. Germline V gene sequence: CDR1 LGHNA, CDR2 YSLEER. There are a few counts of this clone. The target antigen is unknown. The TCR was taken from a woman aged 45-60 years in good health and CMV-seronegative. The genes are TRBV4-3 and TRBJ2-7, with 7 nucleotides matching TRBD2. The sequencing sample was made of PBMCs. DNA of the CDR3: TGCGCCAGCAGCCAGGGACTACTCGATTACGAGCAGTACTTC. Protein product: CASSQGLLDYEQYF.